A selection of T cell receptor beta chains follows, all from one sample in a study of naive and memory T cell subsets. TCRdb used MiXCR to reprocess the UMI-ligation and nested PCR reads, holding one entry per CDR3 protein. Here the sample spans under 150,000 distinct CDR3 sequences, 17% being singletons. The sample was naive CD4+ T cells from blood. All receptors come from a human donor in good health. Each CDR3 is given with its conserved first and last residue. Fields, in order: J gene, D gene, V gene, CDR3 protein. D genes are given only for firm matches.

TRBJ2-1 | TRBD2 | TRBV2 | CASSRTSGSEYEQFF
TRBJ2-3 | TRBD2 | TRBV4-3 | CASSQDLRTSAASTDTQYF
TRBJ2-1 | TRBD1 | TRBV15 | CATSRDYAGGTYYNEQFF
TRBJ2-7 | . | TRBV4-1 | CASSQPGAVVTYEQYF
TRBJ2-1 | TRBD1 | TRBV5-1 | CASSPRQGERSYNEQFF
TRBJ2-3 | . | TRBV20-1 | CSAREVATGPDTQYF
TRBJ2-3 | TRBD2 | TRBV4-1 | CASSQHPIFLAGALENTQYF
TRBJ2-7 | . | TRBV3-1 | CASSSSVVVAEQYF
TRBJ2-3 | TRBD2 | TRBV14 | CASSQVAGWTDTQYF
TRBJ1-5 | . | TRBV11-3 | CASSLEGPGNQPQHF
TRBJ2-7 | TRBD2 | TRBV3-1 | CASSLGTSGSYEQYF
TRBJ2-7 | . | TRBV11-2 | CASSPRDPRDSEQYF
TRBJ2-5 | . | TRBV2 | CASGEWRAQETQYF
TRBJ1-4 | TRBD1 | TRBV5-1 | CASSLARTGRNEKLFF
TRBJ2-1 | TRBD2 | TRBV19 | CASSISGRAYNEQFF
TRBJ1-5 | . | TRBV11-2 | CASSPGPPPSQPQHF
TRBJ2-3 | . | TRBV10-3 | CAISESTAATQYF
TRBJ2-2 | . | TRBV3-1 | CASSLFGAGELFF
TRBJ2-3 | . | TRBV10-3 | CAIRRGATSSTDTQYF
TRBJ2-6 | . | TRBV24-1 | CATSDFSTGANVLTF
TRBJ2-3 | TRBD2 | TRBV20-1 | CSAQTTSGSTDTQYF
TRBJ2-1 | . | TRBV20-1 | CSARDPGGPLGEQFF
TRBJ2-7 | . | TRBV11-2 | CASSRGAQDEQYF
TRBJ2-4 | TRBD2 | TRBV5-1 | CASTPVAGGPSNIQYF
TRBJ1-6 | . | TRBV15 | CATSRDFYGRGSNSPLHF
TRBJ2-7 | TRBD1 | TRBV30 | CAWGDSSYEQYF
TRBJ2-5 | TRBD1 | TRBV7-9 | CASRAGTEETQYF
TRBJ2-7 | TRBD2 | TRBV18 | CASSPPGLAVYEQYF
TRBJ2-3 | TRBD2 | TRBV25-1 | CASSDPTAGLAAMTDTQYF
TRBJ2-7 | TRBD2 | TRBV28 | CASSLAGVTYEQYF
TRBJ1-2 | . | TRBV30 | CAWSAEDYGYTF
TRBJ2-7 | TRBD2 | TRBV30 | CAWGATGQGTIAGAYEQYF
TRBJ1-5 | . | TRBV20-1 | CSARSDPNQPQHF
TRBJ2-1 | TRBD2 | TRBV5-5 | CASSLIAGDYNEQFF
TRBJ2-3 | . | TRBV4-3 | CASSQRDHNTDTQYF
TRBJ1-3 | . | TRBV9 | CASSVASSGNTMYF
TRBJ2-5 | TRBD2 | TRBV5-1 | CASSDAGTSRETQYF
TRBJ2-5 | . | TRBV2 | CASSEKRIQETQYF
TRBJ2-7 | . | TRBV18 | CASSLGGTVSYEQYF
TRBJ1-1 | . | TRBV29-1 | CSVVQGRDTEAFF
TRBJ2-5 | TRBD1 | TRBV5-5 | CASSTPTGGTETQYF
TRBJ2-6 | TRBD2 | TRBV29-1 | CSVARLAGESGANVLTF
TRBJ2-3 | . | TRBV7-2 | CASSSSAYTQYF
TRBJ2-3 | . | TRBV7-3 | CASSIQARGRGTDTQYF
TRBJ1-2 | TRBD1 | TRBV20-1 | CSGTPGGASYGYTF
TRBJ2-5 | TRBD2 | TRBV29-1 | CSVINGREETQYF